The following is a T cell receptor beta chain sequence with its context. Its specificity is unknown. Time point indicated: week 11, during vaccination. Vaccination used 300 ug of mutant IDH1 20-mer peptide per dose, with topical imiquimod. These data originate in a study of a mutant IDH1 vaccine in newly diagnosed glioma. At the level of the study: There were eight vaccinations for patients, given in weeks 1, 3, 5, 7, 11, 15, 19 and 23. Regarding the study as a whole: Changes in top peripheral clonotypes did not appear linked to pseudoprogression.

Repertoires were generated with immunoSEQ multiplex PCR, while TCRdb's copy carries only in-frame clones and drops some. Here the sample spans 30,000 to 35,000 clones, nearly 90% being singletons. There are 17 residues in the CDR3. Per the germline V gene, CDR1 is MGHRA and CDR2 is YSYEKL. V was clipped by 4 bases and J by 4 bases; unmatched bases: 11. The chain couples TRBV4-1 to TRBJ2-3; 10 bases map to TRBD2. This receptor was taken from a man younger than 30 with glioma. The sample was PBMCs, taken from a glioma patient whose treatment included an IDH1 peptide vaccine. CDR3 sequence (DNA): TGCGCCAGCAGCCCCGTCCCGATGAGCGGGAGGGCAGATACGCAGTATTTT. Protein sequence: CASSPVPMSGRADTQYF.